The 25 T cell receptor beta chains below come from one sample, sequenced in a study of radiotherapy plus CTLA-4 blockade in lung cancer. Assay used: immunoSEQ multiplex PCR; TCRdb lists only in-frame clones, some missing. The repertoire includes 70,000 to 95,000 clones, around four fifths of them detected once, and roughly 14% sits in the top ten. This material consisted of peripheral blood, taken from a patient treated with radiotherapy plus ipilimumab. The receptors come from a human donor with non-small cell lung cancer that progressed on radiotherapy plus ipilimumab.

The chain has TRBV15 and TRBJ1-1, with a tentative D call TRBD1 (5 bases). The CDR3 has 13 amino acids. V lost 1 base, J lost 7 bases, and 10 bases lay in between. Germline assignment: CDR1 LNHNV and CDR2 YYDKDF (reference sequence). CDR3 loop: CATSRGQNYEAFF. In DNA form, the CDR3 reads TGTGCCACCAGCAGAGGACAGAATTATGAAGCTTTCTTT.

The chain links TRBV4-3 to TRBJ1-2; the match to TRBD1 covers 7 bases. V trimming: 10 bases; J trimming: 4 bases; junction bases outside the gene matches: 12. The CDR3 totals 14 residues. Germline loops: CDR1 LGHNA, CDR2 YSLEER. CDR3 nucleotide sequence: TGCGCCACACAAGCGAGACAGGGACTCTATGGCTACACCTTC. Translated, it gives CATQARQGLYGYTF.

The chain is built from TRBV7-7 and TRBJ2-6; no definite D call. The CDR3 contains 15 residues. V lost 1 base and J lost 1, with 5 bases in between. Germline V gene data show CDR1 as SSHAT and CDR2 as FNYEAQ (reference sequence). The chain's CDR3 is CASSLVESGANVLTF. In nucleotides, the CDR3 is TGTGCCAGCAGCTTAGTCGAGTCTGGGGCCAACGTCCTGACTTTC.

Here the CDR3 DNA reads TGTGCCAGCAGCCACTTACAGCCTAAGGACACTGAAGCTTTCTTT. Protein: CASSHLQPKDTEAFF. The chain combines TRBV9 with TRBJ1-1; D is undetermined. Looked up from germline, CDR1 is SGDLS and CDR2 is YYNGEE. The V end was cut by 4 bases, the J end by 3 bases, with 16 bases between. The CDR3 totals 15 residues.

The CDR3 DNA reads TGTGCCAGCAGTTCGACAGAGAACTATGGCTACACCTTC. Its protein is CASSSTENYGYTF. The chain combines TRBV2 with TRBJ1-2; D might be TRBD1 (5 bases). The CDR3 is 13 residues long. CDR1 SNHLY and CDR2 FYNNEI come from the germline V gene. Trimming left V 5 bases short and J 2 bases short, with 9 bases between.

V and J are TRBV15 and TRBJ2-3, with D unresolved. The CDR3 extends over 15 amino acids. Germline CDR1 reads LNHNV; CDR2 reads YYDKDF (reference sequence). Deletions cut 1 base from V and 4 bases from J, with 12 bases between. The CDR3 DNA is TGTGCCACCAGCAGAGGGCAAACCGGGTCAGATACGCAGTATTTT. It translates to CATSRGQTGSDTQYF.

This chain joins TRBV19 and TRBJ2-7; 15 nucleotides match TRBD2. Germline V CDR1 and CDR2: LNHDA, SQIVND (reference sequence). The ends lost 6 bases at V and 2 bases at J; junction bases unmatched: 17. The CDR3 runs 20 residues. CDR3 DNA sequence: TGTGCCAGTAGCTCCGGGACACGTCCGGGACTAGCGGGAGGACCCTACGAGCAGTACTTC. It codes for CASSSGTRPGLAGGPYEQYF.

The chain couples TRBV5-4 to TRBJ1-1; the match to TRBD1 covers 7 bases. J lost 8 bases, V lost 4 bases, and 5 bases had no gene match. CDR3 length equals 12 residues. CDR1 and CDR2 from the germline V gene are SGHNT and YYREEE (reference sequence). CDR3: CASSLEDREAFF. CDR3 nucleotide sequence: TGTGCCAGCAGCCTCGAGGACAGGGAAGCTTTCTTT.

CDR3 in DNA: TGTGCCAGCAGTTACCGTTTGGGGGGTGGAGATTCACCCCTCCACTTT. Translating it yields CASSYRLGGGDSPLHF. The chain employs TRBV6-5 and TRBJ1-6; maybe TRBD1 (5 bases). The CDR3 is 16 residues long. Per the germline V gene, CDR1 is MNHEY and CDR2 is SVGAGI. V gave up 2 bases and J gave up 8 bases, with 16 bases separating them.

The chain has TRBV11-3 and TRBJ2-1; D possibly uses TRBD1 or TRBD2 (6 bases each). The CDR3 covers 16 residues. Trimming left V 7 bases short and J 6 bases short, with 22 bases between. Germline CDR1 SGHNT, CDR2 YENEEA. The CDR3 DNA reads as TGTGCCAGCACCTCGGGGGACAAAAGAATTAGCAATGAGCAGTTCTTC. Translation gives CASTSGDKRISNEQFF.

The V and J genes are TRBV4-3 and TRBJ2-1; D perhaps matches TRBD2 (6 bases). V dropped 3 bases and J dropped 0 bases, with 15 bases sitting between them. Germline V CDR1 and CDR2: LGHNA, YSLEER. CDR3 length equals 17 residues. CDR3 nucleotides: TGCGCCAGCAGCCAGGGGAGGACACTAAGCTCCTACAATGAGCAGTTCTTC. Its protein is CASSQGRTLSSYNEQFF.

The chain combines TRBV14 with TRBJ2-2, with D possibly TRBD1 on 6 matching bases. The CDR3 length is 13 residues. The V and J ends lost 6 bases and 2 bases respectively, with 7 bases between them. Germline CDR1 and CDR2: SGHDN and FVKESK. The CDR3 protein is CASRGQNTGELFF. CDR3 DNA: TGTGCCAGCAGGGGACAAAACACCGGGGAGCTGTTTTTT.

J is TRBJ2-5 and V is TRBV6-4; TRBD2 aligns across 9 bases. V lost 5 bases, J lost 6 bases, and 7 bases stayed unmatched. Germline assignment: CDR1 MRHNA and CDR2 SNTAGT. The CDR3 runs to 14 residues. The CDR3 spells CASSQGTSPQTQYF. The CDR3 DNA sequence: TGTGCCAGCAGTCAGGGGACTAGCCCACAGACCCAGTACTTC.

V usage is TRBV2 and J usage is TRBJ1-4; D unclear. The V end lost 6 bases, the J end lost 5 bases, and 19 bases lay between the germline ends. This CDR3 is built from 16 residues. Germline CDR1 reads SNHLY; CDR2 reads FYNNEI. This CDR3 reads CASRGRGSGTNEKLFF. In nucleotides, the CDR3 is TGTGCCAGCAGGGGGAGAGGTAGTGGTACGAATGAAAAACTGTTTTTT. Filled out from reference TRBV2 and TRBJ1-4, the complete variable domain reads EPEVTQTPSHQVTQMGQEVILRCVPISNHLYFYWYRQILGQKVEFLVSFYNNEISEKSEIFDDQFSVERPDGSNFTLKIRSTKLEDSAMYFCASRGRGSGTNEKLFFGSGTQLSVL.

The rearrangement joins TRBV7-9 to TRBJ2-7; D is possibly TRBD1 or TRBD2 (6 bases each). The CDR3 consists of 14 residues. Trimming left V 5 bases short and J 4 bases short, with 15 bases between. The germline gives CDR1 SEHNR, CDR2 FQNEAQ (reference sequence). The CDR3 spells CASSRPGASYEQYF. The CDR3 DNA reads as TGTGCCAGCAGCCGTCCGGGGGCGAGTTACGAGCAGTACTTC. The full variable domain, with the rest looked up from reference TRBV7-9 and TRBJ2-7, is DTGVSQNPRHKITKRGQNVTFRCDPISEHNRLYWYRQTLGQGPEFLTYFQNEAQLEKSRLLSDRFSAERPKGSFSTLEIQRTEQGDSAMYLCASSRPGASYEQYFGPGTRLTVT.

The table lists this clone with a count of one. The rearrangement links TRBV10-3 to TRBJ2-7, with 10 nucleotides matching TRBD1. The germline V gene has CDR1 ENHRY and CDR2 SYGVKD. The junction had 7 bases not matched to a gene; V was cut back by 10 bases and J by 4 bases. There are 13 residues in the CDR3. CDR3 loop: CATTAGQGYEQYF. The CDR3 DNA reads as TGTGCCACCACAGCGGGACAGGGGTACGAGCAGTACTTC.

With respect to this clone: Additional DNA sequences in this sample encode the identical CDR3. The chain employs TRBV18 and TRBJ2-2; D is unclear. Germline CDR1 KGHSH, CDR2 LQKENI. V was cut by 0 bases and J by 2 bases, with 1 base left in between. CDR3 size: 13 residues. CDR3 residues: CASSPPNTGELFF. CDR3 coding DNA: TGTGCCAGCTCACCACCTAACACCGGGGAGCTGTTTTTT.

This chain links TRBV18 with TRBJ1-1; D uncertain. The CDR3 extends over 14 amino acids. Germline CDR1 is KGHSH and CDR2 is LQKENI. Trimming removed 2 bases at V and 3 bases at J, with 10 bases between. Here the CDR3 reads CASSPGLRDTEAFF. CDR3 nucleotides: TGTGCCAGCTCACCAGGGCTTCGGGACACTGAAGCTTTCTTT.

This clone was counted a few times. The chain is built from TRBV6-6 and TRBJ1-2; D uncertain. Trimming pared 10 bases from V and 0 bases from J, leaving 9 bases between. The CDR3 length is 12 residues. Germline CDR1 and CDR2: MNHNY and SVGAGI (reference sequence). CDR3 nucleotides: TGTGCCATCAAAGGTTCTAACTATGGCTACACCTTC. Translating it yields CAIKGSNYGYTF.

This clone was counted once. V and J are TRBV4-2 and TRBJ2-5, with 13 bases fitting TRBD2. Germline V gene lookup returns CDR1 LGHNA and CDR2 YNFKEQ. The V segment lost 5 bases and the J segment 3 bases; nucleotides outside the gene matches: 6. The CDR3 runs to 16 residues. In nucleotides, the CDR3 is TGTGCCAGCAGCTTGCCCGGGACTAGCGGGGAAGAGACCCAGTACTTC. This encodes CASSLPGTSGEETQYF.

V gene TRBV5-1 combines with J gene TRBJ2-3; D uncertain. Germline CDR1 SGHRS, CDR2 YFSETQ. Trimming pared 0 bases from V and 2 bases from J, leaving 7 bases between. This CDR3 is built from 14 residues. Written as DNA, the CDR3 is TGCGCCAGCAGCTTGGTAGCAGACACAGATACGCAGTATTTT. This sequence encodes CASSLVADTDTQYF. The entire variable domain, with the rest obtained from reference TRBV5-1 and TRBJ2-3, is as follows: KAGVTQTPRYLIKTRGQQVTLSCSPISGHRSVSWYQQTPGQGLQFLFEYFSETQRNKGNFPGRFSGRQFSNSRSEMNVSTLELGDSALYLCASSLVADTDTQYFGPGTRLTVL.

The chain uses TRBV15 and TRBJ2-5; TRBD2 matches at 8 bases. This CDR3 contains 16 residues. Germline values: CDR1 LNHNV, CDR2 YYDKDF (reference sequence). V lost 2 bases and J lost 5; bases outside the gene matches: 10. The CDR3 protein is CATSRQRGGLAETQYF. CDR3 bases: TGTGCCACCAGCAGACAACGCGGGGGGCTCGCGGAGACCCAGTACTTC.

The chain joins TRBV5-1 to TRBJ2-7; 9 bases are shared with TRBD1. V gave up 5 bases and J gave up 2 bases; unmatched junction bases: 8. This CDR3 is built from 15 residues. CDR1 and CDR2 from the germline V gene are SGHRS and YFSETQ. CDR3 sequence: CASRSTGGSAYEQYF. The CDR3 bases are TGCGCCAGCAGATCGACAGGGGGTTCGGCCTACGAGCAGTACTTC. The whole variable domain, remainder taken from reference TRBV5-1 and TRBJ2-7, is KAGVTQTPRYLIKTRGQQVTLSCSPISGHRSVSWYQQTPGQGLQFLFEYFSETQRNKGNFPGRFSGRQFSNSRSEMNVSTLELGDSALYLCASRSTGGSAYEQYFGPGTRLTVT.

The chain employs TRBV18 and TRBJ2-5, with D possibly matching TRBD1 (5 bases). Germline V CDR1 and CDR2: KGHSH, LQKENI. Trimming stripped 2 bases from V and 5 bases from J, with 15 bases between. The CDR3 spans 15 residues. CDR3 loop: CASSPFGAAGETQYF. In DNA form, the CDR3 reads TGTGCCAGCTCACCATTTGGGGCGGCAGGGGAGACCCAGTACTTC.

This chain links TRBV5-4 with TRBJ2-2, with D unclear. This CDR3 comprises 14 residues. Per germline, CDR1 SGHNT and CDR2 YYREEE (reference sequence). Trimming removed 4 bases from V and 3 bases from J, with 10 bases in between. CDR3 in amino acids: CASSKGGDTGELFF. The DNA of the CDR3 is TGTGCCAGCAGCAAGGGTGGTGACACCGGGGAGCTGTTTTTT.